This TCR beta chain was recovered during a study of blood T cells in healthy people across ages. The germline gives CDR1 DFQATT, CDR2 SNEGSKA (reference sequence). CDR3 length equals 16 residues. V lost 3 bases and J 2 bases, leaving 20 bases between the germline ends. This clonotype came up a few times. A second PCR of roughly 6 to 12 cycles used a sample-barcoded 5' primer and a J-beta primer mix. TCRdb redid the calling of the 5' RACE reads with MiXCR, one entry per CDR3 protein. The table includes 800,000 or so distinct CDR3 sequences, 60% to 80% detected once. V is TRBV20-1 and J is TRBJ2-7; D tentatively reads TRBD1 or TRBD2 (6 bases each). Input material: blood. This TCR derives from a man between 25 and 39 years old in good health. CDR3 amino acids: CSASEQGRSRPYEQYF. The CDR3 DNA reads TGCAGTGCTAGTGAGCAGGGGAGGAGTCGCCCCTACGAGCAGTACTTC.